The next 18 T cell receptor beta chains were all read from a single sample in a study of control samples from healthy donors and cancer patients. TCRdb's copy holds only in-frame clones and misses some; the assay was immunoSEQ multiplex PCR. The sample consists of 150,000 to 200,000 clones, around 91% of them appearing once. Source material: blood. Receptors were obtained from a woman aged 25 to 39 in good health.

CDR3 bases: TGTGCCAGCAGCTTAGGCCGGGCAGGGGGCGGCAATCAGCCCCAGCATTTT. Its protein is CASSLGRAGGGNQPQHF. The chain links TRBV7-2 to TRBJ1-5; 8 bases map to TRBD1. This CDR3 has 17 amino acids. Trimming cost V 1 base and J 2 bases; bases outside gene matches: 7. The germline CDR1 and CDR2 sequences are SGHTA and FQGNSA. Looking up the rest from reference TRBV7-2 and TRBJ1-5 gives the full variable domain: GAGVSQSPSNKVTEKGKDVELRCDPISGHTALYWYRQSLGQGLEFLIYFQGNSAPDKSGLPSDRFSAERTGGSVSTLTIQRTQQEDSAVYLCASSLGRAGGGNQPQHFGDGTRLSIL.

The gene calls are TRBV4-2 and TRBJ2-5; 7 bases fit TRBD1. CDR3 length equals 16 residues. The V gene's germline CDR1 is LGHNA and CDR2 YNFKEQ. J was trimmed by 1 base and V by 1 base; bases with no gene match: 6. CDR3 nucleotides: TGTGCCAGCAGCCAAGGGGACAGACCTGGCCAAGAGACCCAGTACTTC. It codes for CASSQGDRPGQETQYF.

The rearrangement joins TRBV6-4 to TRBJ2-3; 12 bases map to TRBD2. The CDR3 runs to 15 residues. Germline-derived CDR1 and CDR2 are MRHNA and SNTAGT. The trim removed 3 bases at V and 4 bases at J, leaving 2 bases unmatched. CDR3 region: CASSELAGGPDTQYF. The CDR3 DNA follows: TGTGCCAGCAGTGAACTAGCGGGGGGCCCAGATACGCAGTATTTT.

Only one count was recorded for this clone. The chain uses TRBV20-1 and TRBJ1-2, with TRBD1 matching 10 bases. The ends lost 3 bases at V and 7 bases at J; junction bases unmatched: 5. CDR1 DFQATT and CDR2 SNEGSKA come from the germline V gene (reference sequence). This CDR3 comprises 13 residues. The CDR3 region is CSASPGTGVGYTF. The CDR3, as DNA: TGCAGTGCTAGTCCCGGGACAGGGGTTGGCTACACCTTC.

This clone was picked up a small number of times. CDR3 bases: TGTGCCAGCAGCCCCAACCTGGACAGGGTATCGGAAGGCTACACCTTC. Translation: CASSPNLDRVSEGYTF. V is TRBV7-6 and J is TRBJ1-2; the match to TRBD1 covers 8 bases. The length of the CDR3 is 16 residues. The V segment lost 5 bases and the J segment 8 bases; nucleotides outside the gene matches: 16. Germline V gene lookup returns CDR1 SGHVS and CDR2 FNYEAQ.

This clone was recorded once. The J gene is TRBJ2-1, the V gene TRBV4-2, with 9 bases matching TRBD1. The CDR3 spans 16 residues. Germline CDR1 LGHNA, CDR2 YNFKEQ. V shed 0 bases and J 4 bases; nucleotides not matched to a gene: 4. The CDR3: CASSQETGGFYNEQFF. DNA of the CDR3: TGTGCCAGCAGCCAAGAGACAGGGGGTTTTTACAATGAGCAGTTCTTC.

V usage is TRBV2 and J usage is TRBJ2-1; 9 positions agree with TRBD2. Per germline, CDR1 SNHLY and CDR2 FYNNEI. Trimming at V came to 10 bases and at J to 0 bases, leaving 10 bases not matched to a gene. The CDR3 has 16 amino acids. CDR3 in DNA: TGTGCCACCCCCATAGCGGGAGCGGGCTCCTACAATGAGCAGTTCTTC. It is translated as CATPIAGAGSYNEQFF.

The DNA for the CDR3 is TGTGCCAGCAGCCTGGAGATCTACAATGAGCAGTTCTTC. Encoded protein: CASSLEIYNEQFF. J is TRBJ2-1 and V is TRBV7-9; D gene unclear. The length of the CDR3 is 13 residues. Germline CDR1 SEHNR, CDR2 FQNEAQ (reference sequence). V lost 5 bases to trimming and J lost 3 bases, with 8 bases between them.

The chain uses TRBV18 and TRBJ1-3; D not resolved. V lost 2 bases and J 3 bases, leaving 11 bases between the germline ends. CDR1 is KGHSH and CDR2 is LQKENI in the germline V gene. CDR3 size: 15 residues. For the CDR3, the DNA is TGTGCCAGCTCACCAAGTTGGGTCTTTGGAAACACCATATATTTT. Protein product: CASSPSWVFGNTIYF.

CDR3 DNA sequence: TGTGCCAGCAGCCAAGCGGCAGATGAAAAACTGTTTTTT. As protein: CASSQAADEKLFF. This chain uses TRBV3-1 (or the pseudogene TRBV3-2) with TRBJ1-4; D is unresolved. CDR1 and CDR2 (germline): LGHDT, YNNKEL (reference sequence). With 1 base removed from V and 6 bases from J, the gap between germline ends came to 6 bases. This CDR3 has 13 residues.

The chain couples TRBV18 to TRBJ1-3; D perhaps matches TRBD1 (6 bases). This CDR3 is built from 13 residues. The V and J ends lost 4 bases and 8 bases respectively, with 12 bases between them. Germline lookup yields CDR1 KGHSH and CDR2 LQKENI. CDR3 loop: CASSQQGGDTIYF. The CDR3 DNA is TGTGCCAGCTCACAACAGGGAGGAGACACCATATATTTT.

This clone has just a few counts. This rearrangement joins TRBV6-4 to TRBJ2-3, with 8 bases identical to TRBD1. This CDR3 is built from 13 residues. Trimming cost V 0 bases and J 10 bases; bases outside gene matches: 3. The germline V gene encodes CDR1 MRHNA and CDR2 SNTAGT. CDR3 bases: TGTGCCAGCAGTGACTCGGACAGGGACTCGCAGTATTTT. Amino acids: CASSDSDRDSQYF.

V is TRBV6-5 and J is TRBJ1-4; no firm D call. CDR1 and CDR2 (germline): MNHEY, SVGAGI. Trimming shortened V by 2 bases and J by 8 bases, and 15 bases separated the two germline ends. The CDR3 is made up of 15 amino acids. CDR3 sequence (DNA): TGTGCCAGCAGTTACGGTGGTGGTGTAAAGGAAAAACTGTTTTTT. It is translated as CASSYGGGVKEKLFF.

V and J are TRBV5-1 and TRBJ2-4, with D perhaps TRBD1 or TRBD2 (5 bases each). CDR1 and CDR2 from the germline V gene are SGHRS and YFSETQ. The CDR3 extends over 15 amino acids. The germline V and J ends were trimmed by 0 bases and 5 bases, with 12 bases remaining between them. Written as DNA, the CDR3 is TGCGCCAGCAGCTTGGAGGGGATGAGGGAAAACATTCAGTACTTC. Protein product: CASSLEGMRENIQYF.

This sequence joins TRBV5-5 and TRBJ1-6; TRBD1 matches 7 bases. V dropped 5 bases and J dropped 7; count of bases not matched to a gene: 9. In germline, CDR1 is SGHKS, CDR2 YYEKEE (reference sequence). The length of the CDR3 is 15 residues. CDR3 amino acids: CASSLWDSENSPLHF. The CDR3 region has the DNA TGTGCCAGCAGTCTTTGGGACAGTGAGAATTCACCCCTCCACTTT.

The J gene is TRBJ2-4, the V gene TRBV6-5; D unresolved. With 2 bases removed from V and 0 bases from J, the gap between germline ends came to 8 bases. This CDR3 is built from 15 residues. The germline V gene has CDR1 MNHEY and CDR2 SVGAGI. CDR3 region: CASSYLRLAKNIQYF. The CDR3, as DNA: TGTGCCAGCAGTTACCTCAGACTAGCCAAAAACATTCAGTACTTC.

In DNA, the CDR3 is TGTGCCAGCAGCCGGGACAGGGGGCAAGAAAAACTGTTTTTT. Translating gives CASSRDRGQEKLFF. This rearrangement joins TRBV4-2 to TRBJ1-4; 12 nucleotides line up with TRBD1. The CDR3 consists of 14 residues. Germline V lookup: CDR1 LGHNA, CDR2 YNFKEQ. The trim removed 4 bases at V and 8 bases at J, leaving 2 bases unmatched.

A few counts support this clone. This chain uses TRBV3-1 (or the pseudogene TRBV3-2) with TRBJ1-4; tentatively, D is TRBD1 (5 bases). V was clipped by 3 bases and J by 4 bases, with 9 bases between them. The CDR3 loop spans 14 amino acids. Per germline, CDR1 LGHDT and CDR2 YNNKEL (reference sequence). For the CDR3, the DNA is TGTGCCAGCAGCCATGTAGGACATAATGAAAAACTGTTTTTT. Translation: CASSHVGHNEKLFF.